The source of this TCR beta chain is a study of cytomegalovirus exposure and HLA in healthy donors. Use of 60 Vbeta and 13 Jbeta primers characterized the PCR. Data came from immunoSEQ multiplex PCR; TCRdb stores just in-frame clones and leaves some out. The sample has some 170,000 clones, approximately 79% seen once. The V gene lost 6 bases and the J gene lost 0 bases, with 12 bases spanning the gap. The CDR3 has 15 residues. Germline V gives CDR1 LNHDA, CDR2 SQIVND (reference sequence). The sequence came from a man between 60 and 70 years old in good health and CMV-seronegative. The rearrangement joins TRBV19 to TRBJ1-3; D might be TRBD1 (5 bases). Specimen: PBMCs. The CDR3 DNA reads TGTGCCAGTAGGGGGGACTCCTTCTCTGGAAACACCATATATTTT. Encoded protein: CASRGDSFSGNTIYF.